This T cell receptor (beta chain) was documented in a study of blood T cell repertoires in COVID-19. Study summary: Recovered participants had two consecutive negative NP/OP PCR tests, healthcare professional clearance, or symptom resolution. The analysed material was cDNA or gDNA that came from T cells, B-cell-depleted T cells, or PBMCs.

Participants had their cohort set by participant-reported clinical history. Original processing methods: Amplification with reference gene primers provided the estimates of nucleated cell counts. TCRdb's copy holds only in-frame clones and misses some; the assay was immunoSEQ multiplex PCR. V and J calls and clone size are those listed in that table; D and trimming were worked out from the DNA. The profile shows roughly 200,000 clones, approximately 87% of them singletons. The germline V gene has CDR1 SGHNT and CDR2 YENEEA. The CDR3 is 17 amino acids. After removal of 2 bases from V and 5 bases from J, the junction contained 12 bases not matched to a gene.

Sequenced material: PBMCs or T cells enriched from blood (not recorded which). The chain combines TRBV11-3 with TRBJ2-1; TRBD1 matches 7 bases. This clonotype was sampled from a woman aged 50 to 65 in a cohort exposed to, infected with or recovered from COVID-19 (not recorded which). CDR3 sequence reads: CASSLSPDRVGHNEQFF. CDR3 sequence (DNA): TGTGCCAGCAGCTTATCACCCGACAGGGTAGGCCACAATGAGCAGTTCTTC.